This T cell receptor beta chain emerged from a study of identical twins. Study observations and caveats: There were fewer insertions in abundant cord blood beta clonotypes, but memory repertoires showed no such pattern.

The CDR3 has 18 residues. Germline lookup yields CDR1 SGHVS and CDR2 FNYEAQ. V was clipped by 4 bases and J by 7 bases; unmatched bases: 19. TCRdb used MiXCR to reprocess the 5' RACE reads, holding one entry per CDR3 protein. The profile shows some 1,700,000 distinct CDR3 sequences, around 29% of them singletons. Remarks on this clonotype: The antigen remains undetermined.

Sequenced sample: cord blood. The chain joins TRBV7-6 to TRBJ2-7; 10 bases map to TRBD2. This sequence originates from a newborn girl in good health. The CDR3 here is CASSSLTGRLAGFREQYF. DNA for the CDR3: TGTGCCAGCAGCTCACTCACCGGGAGACTAGCGGGCTTTAGGGAGCAGTACTTC.